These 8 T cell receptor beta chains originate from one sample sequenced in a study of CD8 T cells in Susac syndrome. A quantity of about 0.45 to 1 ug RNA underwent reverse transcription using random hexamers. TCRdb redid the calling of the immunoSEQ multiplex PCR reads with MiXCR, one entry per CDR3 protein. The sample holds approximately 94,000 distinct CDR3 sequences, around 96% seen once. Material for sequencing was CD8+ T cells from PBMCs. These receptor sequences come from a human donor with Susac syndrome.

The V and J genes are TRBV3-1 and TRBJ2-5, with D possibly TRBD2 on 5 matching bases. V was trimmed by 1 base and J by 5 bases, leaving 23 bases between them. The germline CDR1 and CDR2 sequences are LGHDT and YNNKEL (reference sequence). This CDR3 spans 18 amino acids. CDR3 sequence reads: CASSQGATPEGLWETQYF. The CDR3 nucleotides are TGTGCCAGCAGCCAAGGAGCGACCCCTGAGGGCTTGTGGGAGACCCAGTACTTC.

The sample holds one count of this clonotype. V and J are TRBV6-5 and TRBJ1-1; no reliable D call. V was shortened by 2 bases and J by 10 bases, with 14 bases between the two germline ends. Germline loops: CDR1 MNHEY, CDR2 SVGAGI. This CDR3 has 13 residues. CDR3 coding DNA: TGTGCCAGCAGTTACCAGAGGCGGTCTTTAGCTTTCTTT. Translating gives CASSYQRRSLAFF.

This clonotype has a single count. CDR3 amino acids: CASSAGSSGISYEQYF. DNA of the CDR3: TGTGCCAGCAGTGCGGGGTCTAGCGGGATTTCCTACGAGCAGTACTTC. The chain couples TRBV25-1 to TRBJ2-7; 9 positions agree with TRBD2. Germline V CDR1 and CDR2: MGHDK, SYGVNS. The CDR3 length is 16 residues. The V segment lost 4 bases and the J segment 1 base; nucleotides outside the gene matches: 8.

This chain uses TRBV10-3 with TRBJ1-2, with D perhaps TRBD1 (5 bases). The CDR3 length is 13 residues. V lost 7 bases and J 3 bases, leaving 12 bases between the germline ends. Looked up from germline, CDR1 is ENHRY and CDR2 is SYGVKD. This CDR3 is CAITPVGDYGYTF. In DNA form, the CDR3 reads TGTGCCATCACCCCTGTGGGGGACTATGGCTACACCTTC.

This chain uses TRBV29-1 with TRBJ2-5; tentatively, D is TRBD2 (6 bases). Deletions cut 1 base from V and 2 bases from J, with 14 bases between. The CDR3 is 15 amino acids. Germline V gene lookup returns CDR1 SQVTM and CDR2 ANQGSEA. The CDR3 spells CSVEGDSRAQETQYF. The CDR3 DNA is TGCAGCGTTGAAGGGGACTCGCGGGCTCAAGAGACCCAGTACTTC.

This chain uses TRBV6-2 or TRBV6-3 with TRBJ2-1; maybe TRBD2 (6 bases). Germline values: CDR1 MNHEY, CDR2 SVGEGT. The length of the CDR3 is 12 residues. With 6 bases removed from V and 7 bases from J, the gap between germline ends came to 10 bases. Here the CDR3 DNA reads TGTGCCAGCAGCAGACTAGGGAATGAGCAGTTCTTC. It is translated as CASSRLGNEQFF.

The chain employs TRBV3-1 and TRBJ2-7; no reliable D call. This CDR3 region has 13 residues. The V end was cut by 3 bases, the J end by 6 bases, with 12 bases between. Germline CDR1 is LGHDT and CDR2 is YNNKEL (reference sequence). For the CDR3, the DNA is TGTGCCAGCAGCCAGAGGCAGGTCCCCGAGCAGTACTTC. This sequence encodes CASSQRQVPEQYF.

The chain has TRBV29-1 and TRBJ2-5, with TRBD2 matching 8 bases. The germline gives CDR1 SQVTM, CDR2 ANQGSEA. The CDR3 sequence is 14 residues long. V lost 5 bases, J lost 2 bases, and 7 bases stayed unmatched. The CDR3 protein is CSVLSGRDQETQYF. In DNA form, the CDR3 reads TGCAGCGTTTTAAGCGGGAGAGATCAAGAGACCCAGTACTTC.